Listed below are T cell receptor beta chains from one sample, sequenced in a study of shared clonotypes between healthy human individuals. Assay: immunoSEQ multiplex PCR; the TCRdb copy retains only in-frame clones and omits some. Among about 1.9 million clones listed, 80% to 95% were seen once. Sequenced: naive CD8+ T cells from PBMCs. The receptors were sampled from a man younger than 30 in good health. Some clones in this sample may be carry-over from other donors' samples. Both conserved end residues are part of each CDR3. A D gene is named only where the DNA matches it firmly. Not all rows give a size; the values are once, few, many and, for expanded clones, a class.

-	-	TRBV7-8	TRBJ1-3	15	CASRNLVGVGNTIYF	TGTGCCAGCAGAAACCTTGTCGGGGTTGGAAACACCATATATTTT
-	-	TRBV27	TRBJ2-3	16	CASSFRRISSTDTQYF	TGTGCCAGCAGTTTTCGGAGGATCTCTAGCACAGATACGCAGTATTTT
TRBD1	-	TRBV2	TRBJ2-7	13	CAIPGQGAYEQYF	TGTGCCATTCCGGGACAGGGGGCCTACGAGCAGTACTTC
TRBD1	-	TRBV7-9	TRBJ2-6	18	CASSWPGQGAPGANVLTF	TGTGCCAGCAGCTGGCCGGGACAGGGGGCGCCTGGGGCCAACGTCCTGACTTTC
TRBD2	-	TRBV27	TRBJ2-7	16	CASSLSFGSGKYEQYF	TGTGCCAGCAGTTTATCGTTTGGTAGCGGGAAATACGAGCAGTACTTC
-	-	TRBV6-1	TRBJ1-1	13	CASRRQGNTEAFF	TGTGCCAGCAGGCGGCAGGGTAACACTGAAGCTTTCTTT
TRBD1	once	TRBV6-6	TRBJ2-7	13	CASTQTGGHEQYF	TGTGCCAGCACCCAGACAGGGGGTCACGAGCAGTACTTC
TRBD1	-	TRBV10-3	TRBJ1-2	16	CAISETSDRAKYGYTF	TGTGCCATCAGTGAGACTTCGGACAGGGCGAAGTATGGCTACACCTTC
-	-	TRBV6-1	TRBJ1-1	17	CASSAVRSVVLNTEAFF	TGTGCCAGCAGTGCTGTCCGCTCGGTGGTCCTGAACACTGAAGCTTTCTTT
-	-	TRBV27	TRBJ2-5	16	CASSLFPGRLQETQYF	TGTGCCAGCAGTTTATTTCCCGGACGGCTCCAAGAGACCCAGTACTTC
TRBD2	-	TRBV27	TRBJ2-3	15	CASSRTSDSTDTQYF	TGTGCCAGCAGTCGGACTAGCGATAGCACAGATACGCAGTATTTT
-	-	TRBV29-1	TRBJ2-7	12	CSVVYQSYEQYF	TGCAGCGTTGTCTATCAGAGCTACGAGCAGTACTTC
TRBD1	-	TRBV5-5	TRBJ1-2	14	CASSPQDRVYGYTF	TGTGCCAGCAGCCCCCAGGACAGGGTCTATGGCTACACCTTC
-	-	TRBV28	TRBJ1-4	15	CASSPRVTANEKLFF	TGTGCCAGCAGTCCCCGGGTGACGGCTAATGAAAAACTGTTTTTT
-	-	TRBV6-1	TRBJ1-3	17	CASSVVGGQSSGNTIYF	TGTGCCAGCAGTGTCGTCGGTGGGCAGTCCTCTGGAAACACCATATATTTT
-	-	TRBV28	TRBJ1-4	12	CASSWGREKLFF	TGTGCCAGCAGCTGGGGAAGGGAAAAACTGTTTTTT
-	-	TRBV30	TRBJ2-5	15	CAWSVLVTDQETQYF	TGTGCCTGGAGTGTATTGGTCACGGACCAAGAGACCCAGTACTTC
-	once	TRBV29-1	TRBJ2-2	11	CSALGGGELFF	TGCAGCGCACTGGGTGGGGGGGAGCTGTTTTTT
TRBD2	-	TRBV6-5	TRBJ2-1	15	CASSPGTSGKDEQFF	TGTGCCAGCAGTCCCGGGACTAGCGGGAAAGATGAGCAGTTCTTC
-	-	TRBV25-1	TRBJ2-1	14	CASSTRVSYNEQFF	TGTGCCAGCAGTACCCGGGTCTCCTACAATGAGCAGTTCTTC
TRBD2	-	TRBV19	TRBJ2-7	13	CASSFLAGGEQYF	TGTGCCAGTAGTTTCCTAGCGGGAGGCGAGCAGTACTTC
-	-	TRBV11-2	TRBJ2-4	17	CASGVTGDGTAKNIQYF	TGTGCCAGCGGAGTAACGGGAGATGGGACGGCCAAAAACATTCAGTACTTC
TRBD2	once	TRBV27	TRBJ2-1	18	CASSLWTSGISSYNEQFF	TGTGCCAGCAGCCTTTGGACTAGCGGGATATCCTCCTACAATGAGCAGTTCTTC
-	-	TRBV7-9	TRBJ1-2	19	CASSPVGEETNRANYGYTF	TGTGCCAGCAGCCCCGTCGGAGAGGAAACAAATCGGGCTAACTATGGCTACACCTTC
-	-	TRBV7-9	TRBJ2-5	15	CASSLVMAEEETQYF	TGTGCCAGCAGCTTAGTGATGGCAGAGGAAGAGACCCAGTACTTC
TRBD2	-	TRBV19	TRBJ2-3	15	CASSISGASTDTQYF	TGTGCCAGTAGTATTAGCGGGGCTAGCACAGATACGCAGTATTTT
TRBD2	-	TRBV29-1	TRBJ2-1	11	CSARLAHEQFF	TGCAGCGCACGACTAGCGCATGAGCAGTTCTTC
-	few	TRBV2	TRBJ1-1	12	CASSIRNTEAFF	TGTGCCAGCAGTATAAGGAACACTGAAGCTTTCTTT
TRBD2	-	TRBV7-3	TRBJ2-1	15	CASSFASGPYNEQFF	TGTGCCAGCAGCTTCGCTAGCGGTCCTTACAATGAGCAGTTCTTC
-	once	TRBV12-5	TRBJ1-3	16	CASGRPRDTSGNTIYF	TGTGCTAGTGGACGTCCGCGGGACACCTCTGGAAACACCATATATTTT
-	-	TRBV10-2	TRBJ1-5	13	CASRADSNQPQHF	TGCGCCAGCAGGGCAGATAGCAATCAGCCCCAGCATTTT